These 15 T cell receptor beta chains were sequenced from one sample in a study of OX40 agonist ivuxolimab in advanced cancers. The method was immunoSEQ multiplex PCR; TCRdb's version includes in-frame clones alone and lacks a portion of them. Of about 45,000 clones in the sample, roughly 82% were seen once. The material sequenced was CD4+ or CD8+ T cells sorted from blood, taken in a trial of the OX40 agonist ivuxolimab. The receptors were sampled from an adult with an advanced solid tumor such as melanoma, head and neck, liver or kidney cancer.

There are a few counts of this clone. V gene TRBV5-4 combines with J gene TRBJ2-2; D is undetermined. V was cut by 4 bases and J by 0 bases, with 16 bases left in between. Germline lookup yields CDR1 SGHNT and CDR2 YYREEE (reference sequence). CDR3 length: 17 amino acids. The CDR3 DNA reads TGTGCCAGCAGCCTCTACGGACCAAGCTCGAACACCGGGGAGCTGTTTTTT. It is translated as CASSLYGPSSNTGELFF.

The CDR3: CASSLAAESDQPQHF. The CDR3 DNA follows: TGCGCCAGCAGCTTGGCCGCCGAGAGCGATCAGCCCCAGCATTTT. This sequence joins TRBV5-1 and TRBJ1-5; no reliable D call. CDR3 length: 15 amino acids. V lost 0 bases to trimming and J lost 5 bases, with 12 bases between them. CDR1 and CDR2 (germline): SGHRS, YFSETQ.

This chain uses TRBV28 with TRBJ1-2; 7 bases match TRBD1. The CDR3 has 16 residues. CDR1 is MDHEN and CDR2 is SYDVKM in the germline V gene. V trimming: 2 bases; J trimming: 2 bases; junction bases outside the gene matches: 8. The CDR3 is CASSLPKGTVNYGYTF. CDR3 DNA: TGTGCCAGCAGTTTACCGAAGGGGACAGTCAACTATGGCTACACCTTC.

V and J are TRBV15 and TRBJ1-1; 7 bases are shared with TRBD1. With V trimmed by 2 bases and J by 0 bases, 3 bases remained unmatched. In germline, CDR1 is LNHNV, CDR2 YYDKDF (reference sequence). CDR3 size: 15 residues. CDR3 sequence: CATSRNDRVNTEAFF. Written as DNA, the CDR3 is TGTGCCACCAGCAGAAATGACAGGGTGAACACTGAAGCTTTCTTT.

The CDR3 region has the DNA TGTGCCAGCAGTCCCGGGACTTTTGCCGGGGAGCTGTTTTTT. Protein sequence: CASSPGTFAGELFF. This chain links TRBV27 with TRBJ2-2; possible D gene TRBD2, 6 bases. The germline CDR1 and CDR2 sequences are MNHEY and SMNVEV (reference sequence). Trimming stripped 5 bases from V and 6 bases from J, with 13 bases between. This CDR3 spans 14 amino acids.

This chain connects TRBV29-1 to TRBJ1-1; possibly TRBD1 for D (6 bases). V lost 0 bases to trimming and J lost 5 bases, with 16 bases between them. The CDR3 length is 15 residues. In germline, CDR1 is SQVTM, CDR2 ANQGSEA. The CDR3 bases are TGCAGCGTTGAAGATCAGGGCAGGGGAAGTACTGAAGCTTTCTTT. Protein product: CSVEDQGRGSTEAFF.

The sample holds a few counts of this clone. This chain connects TRBV6-5 to TRBJ1-2; possibly TRBD1 for D (5 bases). Germline V lookup: CDR1 MNHEY, CDR2 SVGAGI. Trimming pared 0 bases from V and 3 bases from J, leaving 11 bases between. This CDR3 has 15 amino acids. The CDR3 loop is CASSYSTAGHYGYTF. CDR3 nucleotides: TGTGCCAGCAGTTACTCGACGGCGGGGCACTATGGCTACACCTTC.

The chain uses TRBV18 and TRBJ2-7; 9 bases agree with TRBD1. Germline lookup yields CDR1 KGHSH and CDR2 LQKENI. The V segment lost 5 bases and the J segment 1 base; nucleotides outside the gene matches: 6. This CDR3 has 15 residues. The DNA for the CDR3 is TGTGCCAGCTCAATGTTGACAGGGGGGTCCTACGAGCAGTACTTC. This codes for CASSMLTGGSYEQYF.

The chain recombines TRBV27 with TRBJ2-2; 7 bases are a match to TRBD1. The CDR3 consists of 17 residues. V lost 0 bases to trimming and J lost 0 bases; unmatched junction nucleotides: 4. CDR1 is MNHEY and CDR2 is SMNVEV in the germline V gene (reference sequence). The DNA of the CDR3 is TGTGCCAGCAGTTTATCCCAGGGGACAGCGAACACCGGGGAGCTGTTTTTT. Its protein is CASSLSQGTANTGELFF.

V is TRBV5-6 and J is TRBJ2-1; 9 bases match TRBD2. CDR1 is SGHDT, CDR2 YYEEEE, per germline. J lost 3 bases, V lost 0 bases, and 7 bases had no gene match. The length of the CDR3 is 17 residues. CDR3 region: CASSLGRLAGLYNEQFF. CDR3 sequence (DNA): TGTGCCAGCAGCTTGGGCCGCCTAGCGGGACTCTACAATGAGCAGTTCTTC. Looking up the rest from reference TRBV5-6 and TRBJ2-1 gives the full variable domain: DAGVTQSPTHLIKTRGQQVTLRCSPKSGHDTVSWYQQALGQGPQFIFQYYEEEERQRGNFPDRFSGHQFPNYSSELNVNALLLGDSALYLCASSLGRLAGLYNEQFFGPGTRLTVL.

The chain uses TRBV29-1 and TRBJ2-5; D gene unclear. Trimming shortened V by 6 bases and J by 2 bases, and 10 bases separated the two germline ends. CDR1 and CDR2 from the germline V gene are SQVTM and ANQGSEA. The CDR3 covers 12 residues. This CDR3 reads CSVRITQETQYF. CDR3 bases: TGCAGCGTCAGAATCACACAAGAGACCCAGTACTTC. The full variable domain, its missing parts supplied by reference TRBV29-1 and TRBJ2-5, is SAVISQKPSRDICQRGTSLTIQCQVDSQVTMMFWYRQQPGQSLTLIATANQGSEATYESGFVIDKFPISRPNLTFSTLTVSNMSPEDSSIYLCSVRITQETQYFGPGTRLLVL.

This sequence joins TRBV2 and TRBJ1-1; D perhaps matches TRBD1 (6 bases). There are 11 residues in the CDR3. Germline V gives CDR1 SNHLY, CDR2 FYNNEI. Between the trimmed V and J ends, which lost 9 bases and 4 bases, there was a span of 9 bases. This chain's CDR3 is CASEGGTEAFF. The DNA of the CDR3 is TGTGCCAGTGAGGGGGGCACTGAAGCTTTCTTT.

This sequence joins TRBV30 and TRBJ2-7; weak D call: TRBD2 (7 bases). The V end was cut by 3 bases, the J end by 5 bases, with 11 bases between. Germline V CDR1 and CDR2: GTSNPN, SVGIG (reference sequence). This CDR3 contains 12 residues. The CDR3 region has the DNA TGTGCCTGGAGCCGCGGGGGCGACGAGCAGTACTTC. It specifies CAWSRGGDEQYF.

This chain uses TRBV4-3 with TRBJ2-3; a possible D gene is TRBD2 (6 bases). The length of the CDR3 is 17 residues. Trimming stripped 0 bases from V and 5 bases from J, with 18 bases between. Looked up from germline, CDR1 is LGHNA and CDR2 is YSLEER. This CDR3 reads CASSQEDALEGGDTQYF. DNA of the CDR3: TGCGCCAGCAGCCAAGAGGATGCTCTGGAGGGTGGAGATACGCAGTATTTT.

This clone has only a few counts. V gene TRBV28 combines with J gene TRBJ1-1, with 7 bases identical to TRBD1. This CDR3 spans 11 amino acids. V shed 6 bases and J 9 bases; nucleotides not matched to a gene: 4. Per the germline V gene, CDR1 is MDHEN and CDR2 is SYDVKM. The CDR3 reads CASSRDRQAFF. The CDR3 DNA reads TGTGCCAGCAGCCGGGACAGACAAGCTTTCTTT. The full variable domain, completed using reference TRBV28 and TRBJ1-1, is DVKVTQSSRYLVKRTGEKVFLECVQDMDHENMFWYRQDPGLGLRLIYFSYDVKMKEKGDIPEGYSVSREKKERFSLILESASTNQTSMYLCASSRDRQAFFGQGTRLTVV.